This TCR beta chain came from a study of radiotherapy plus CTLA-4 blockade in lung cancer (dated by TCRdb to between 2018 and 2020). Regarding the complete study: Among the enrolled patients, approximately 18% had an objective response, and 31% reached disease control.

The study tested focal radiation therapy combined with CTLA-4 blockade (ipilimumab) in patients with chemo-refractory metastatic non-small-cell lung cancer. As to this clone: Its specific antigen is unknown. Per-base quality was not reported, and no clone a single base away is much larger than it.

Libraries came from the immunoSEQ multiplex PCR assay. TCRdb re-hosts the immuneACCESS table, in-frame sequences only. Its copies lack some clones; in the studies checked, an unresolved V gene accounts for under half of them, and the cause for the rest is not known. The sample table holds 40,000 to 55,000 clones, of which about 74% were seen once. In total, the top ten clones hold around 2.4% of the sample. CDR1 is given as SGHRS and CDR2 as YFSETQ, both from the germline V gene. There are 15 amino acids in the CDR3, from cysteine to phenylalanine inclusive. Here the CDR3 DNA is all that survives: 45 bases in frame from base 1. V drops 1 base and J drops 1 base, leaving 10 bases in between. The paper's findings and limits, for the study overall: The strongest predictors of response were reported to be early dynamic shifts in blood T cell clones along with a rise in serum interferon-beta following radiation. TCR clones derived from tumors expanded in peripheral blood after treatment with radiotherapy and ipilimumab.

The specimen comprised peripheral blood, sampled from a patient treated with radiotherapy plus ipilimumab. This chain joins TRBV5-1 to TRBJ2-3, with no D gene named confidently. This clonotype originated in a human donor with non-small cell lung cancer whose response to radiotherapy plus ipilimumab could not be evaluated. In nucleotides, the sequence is TGCGCCAGCAGCTTGAGTAGCCCCGGCACAGATACGCAGTATTTT. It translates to CASSLSSPGTDTQYF.